At least ten counts were recorded for the clone carrying this T cell receptor beta chain. Its antigen is unknown. This CDR3 region has 16 residues. Germline lookup yields CDR1 SGHTA and CDR2 FQGNSA. V shed 0 bases and J 4 bases; nucleotides not matched to a gene: 6. The data were obtained in a study of T cell repertoires in cytomegalovirus infection. Each CDR3 protein is one row after TCRdb ran MiXCR on the reads. The repertoire holds about 51,000 distinct CDR3 sequences, with more than 15% as singletons. This chain connects TRBV7-2 to TRBJ2-1; 7 nucleotides line up with TRBD1. The material sequenced was CD8+ T cells from cultured PBMCs, taken from culture after CMV antigen stimulation. The clonotype originates from a human donor in good health (CMV status not recorded). Some clones in this sample may be carry-over from other donors' samples. This chain's CDR3 is CASSLADRAPYNEQFF. The CDR3 DNA is TGTGCCAGCAGCTTAGCTGACAGGGCTCCATACAATGAGCAGTTCTTC.